The 5 T cell receptor beta chains below all came from one sample that was sequenced in a study of early T cells in non-severe SARS-CoV-2 infection. TCRdb fed the 5' RACE reads into MiXCR, producing one record per CDR3 protein. This table has 85,000 to 95,000 distinct CDR3 sequences, about 14% appearing once. The sequenced sample consisted of whole blood. Every receptor here comes from an adult who was a healthcare worker with PCR-confirmed SARS-CoV-2 infection or an uninfected control (not recorded which).

This clonotype was recorded a few times. The CDR3 DNA is TGTGCCAGCAGCCGCCTTGGGGGGACGAACACCGGGGAGCTGTTTTTT. Translation: CASSRLGGTNTGELFF. This chain joins TRBV9 and TRBJ2-2, with D tentatively TRBD2 (6 bases). V lost 4 bases, J lost 0 bases, and 13 bases lay in between. CDR3 length: 16 residues. Germline V lookup: CDR1 SGDLS, CDR2 YYNGEE.

This clonotype was counted only a few times. The chain uses TRBV5-5 and TRBJ2-3; D possibly matches TRBD1 or TRBD2 (5 bases each). Trimming cost V 3 bases and J 4 bases, with 30 bases left between them. The germline gives CDR1 SGHKS, CDR2 YYEKEE (reference sequence). This CDR3 has 20 amino acids. CDR3 sequence: CASSSAWTRLGTQHPDTQYF. Here the CDR3 DNA reads TGTGCCAGCAGCTCCGCATGGACTCGACTTGGGACCCAGCATCCAGATACGCAGTATTTT.

The V call is TRBV7-2, the J call TRBJ1-2, with 8 bases aligning to TRBD1. The V segment lost 3 bases and the J segment 7 bases; nucleotides outside the gene matches: 4. The germline gives CDR1 SGHTA, CDR2 FQGNSA. This CDR3 contains 13 residues. This CDR3 reads CASSLDRVGGYTF. The DNA for the CDR3 is TGTGCCAGCAGCTTGGACAGGGTCGGTGGCTACACCTTC. Based on the CDR3 plus reference TRBV7-2 and TRBJ1-2, the full variable domain is GAGVSQSPSNKVTEKGKDVELRCDPISGHTALYWYRQSLGQGLEFLIYFQGNSAPDKSGLPSDRFSAERTGGSVSTLTIQRTQQEDSAVYLCASSLDRVGGYTFGSGTRLTVV.

This clonotype has a handful of counts. The chain joins TRBV7-6 to TRBJ1-1; D gene uncertain. CDR3 length: 13 amino acids. V was clipped by 3 bases and J by 7 bases, with 12 bases between them. The V gene's germline CDR1 is SGHVS and CDR2 FNYEAQ. CDR3 in DNA: TGTGCCAGCAGCTTCCAATTATCCTATGAAGCTTTCTTT. This sequence encodes CASSFQLSYEAFF.

The rearrangement uses TRBV12-3 or TRBV12-4 and TRBJ1-5; 9 bases map to TRBD1. The CDR3 runs 15 residues. V shed 5 bases, J shed 4 bases, and the junction held 6 bases outside the gene matches. This CDR3 reads CASSIRQGGNQPQHF. CDR3 nucleotide sequence: TGTGCCAGCAGTATTAGACAGGGGGGGAATCAGCCCCAGCATTTT.